One sample yielded the 12 T cell receptor beta chains listed below, sequenced in a study of vaccination and CD4 T cells after COVID-19. These receptors are not linked to any known antigen. Cultured CD4+ T-cell DNA underwent Oncomine TCR Beta short-read sequencing. TCRdb analysed the PCR reads with MiXCR anew, one entry per CDR3 protein. In the table there are around 10,000 distinct CDR3 sequences, roughly 40% of which are singletons. The sample's treatment: roughly 11-day PBMC culture with coronavirus spike peptide pools or control peptides (ViraFEST assay). The sequencing sample was made of CD4+ T cells from blood, cultured in vitro. These receptors all stem from a human donor who had recovered from COVID-19.

V gene TRBV24-1 combines with J gene TRBJ2-1; 10 bases fit TRBD2. With V trimmed by 3 bases and J by 7 bases, 8 bases remained unmatched. The CDR3 is made up of 16 amino acids. The germline V gene encodes CDR1 KGHDR and CDR2 SFDVKD. The CDR3 spells CATSDPARAGGNEQFF. DNA of the CDR3: TGTGCCACCAGTGATCCCGCCCGAGCGGGGGGGAATGAGCAGTTCTTC.

J is TRBJ1-2 and V is TRBV7-2, with 8 positions matching TRBD1. The CDR3 is 12 amino acids. Trimming at V came to 5 bases and at J to 6 bases, leaving 2 bases not matched to a gene. Germline values: CDR1 SGHTA, CDR2 FQGNSA. CDR3 bases: TGTGCCAGCAGCATGACAGGGGATGGCTACACCTTC. Its translation is CASSMTGDGYTF.

This chain connects TRBV5-1 to TRBJ2-5; no definite D call. Per germline, CDR1 SGHRS and CDR2 YFSETQ. The CDR3 runs 12 residues. V lost 2 bases and J lost 3, with 5 bases in between. The CDR3 region has the DNA TGCGCCAGCAGCTTCAGCGAAGAGACCCAGTACTTC. It yields the protein CASSFSEETQYF.

This clonotype was observed a handful of times. The chain is built from TRBV6-1 and TRBJ2-3; 7 bases line up with TRBD2. V shed 2 bases, J shed 4 bases, and the junction held 6 bases outside the gene matches. The CDR3 spans 15 residues. Germline loops: CDR1 MNHNS, CDR2 SASEGT. In DNA, the CDR3 is TGTGCCAGCAGTGAAAGGTTGGGGGGGGCAGATACGCAGTATTTT. This translates into CASSERLGGADTQYF.

V and J are TRBV12-3 or TRBV12-4 and TRBJ2-7, with D unresolved. This CDR3 spans 14 amino acids. Trimming took off 2 bases at V and 2 bases at J, with 10 bases between the two ends. The CDR3 reads CASSLMAVAYEQYF. The CDR3 DNA sequence: TGTGCCAGCAGTTTAATGGCGGTTGCCTACGAGCAGTACTTC.

The CDR3 spells CASSADTDTQYF. CDR3 nucleotides: TGTGCCAGCAGTGCGGACACAGATACGCAGTATTTT. The gene calls are TRBV12-3 or TRBV12-4 and TRBJ2-3, with D hard to call. The CDR3 sequence is 12 residues long. Trimming left V 5 bases short and J 2 bases short, with 5 bases between.

By its share, this clonotype is large (0.1 to 1%). This chain connects TRBV10-3 to TRBJ2-2; 8 bases line up with TRBD2. The CDR3 loop spans 15 amino acids. Trimming took 6 bases from V and 1 from J; bases not matched to a gene: 4. Per germline, CDR1 ENHRY and CDR2 SYGVKD. Written as DNA, the CDR3 is TGTGCCATCAGACCGGGACTAGAGAACACCGGGGAGCTGTTTTTT. This codes for CAIRPGLENTGELFF.

This clonotype was picked up a small number of times. J is TRBJ2-6 and V is TRBV6-1; TRBD1 agrees at 9 bases. CDR3 length: 15 amino acids. V was pared by 6 bases and J by 1 base, with 1 base of the junction left unmatched. Germline CDR1 and CDR2: MNHNS and SASEGT. The CDR3 protein is CASRQGASGANVLTF. The CDR3 nucleotides are TGTGCCAGCAGACAGGGGGCGTCTGGGGCCAACGTCCTGACTTTC.

This clonotype was seen only a few times. This chain links TRBV6-5 with TRBJ2-7; the match to TRBD2 covers 9 bases. The V segment lost 2 bases and the J segment 4 bases; nucleotides outside the gene matches: 9. Germline V gene lookup returns CDR1 MNHEY and CDR2 SVGAGI. This CDR3 region has 16 residues. The CDR3 spells CASSYLLAGRQYEQYF. CDR3 in DNA: TGTGCCAGCAGTTACCTGCTAGCGGGGAGACAATACGAGCAGTACTTC.

The V and J genes are TRBV2 and TRBJ1-5, with 7 bases aligning to TRBD1. Germline CDR1 reads SNHLY; CDR2 reads FYNNEI. The CDR3 runs to 13 residues. The J segment lost 9 bases and the V segment lost 6 bases, leaving 8 bases of the junction unmatched. DNA for the CDR3: TGTGCCAGCAGCCAGGGGGGGGTGGGGCCCCAGCATTTT. Protein sequence: CASSQGGVGPQHF.

This chain links TRBV6-2 or TRBV6-3 with TRBJ2-3; 13 nucleotides line up with TRBD2. V dropped 6 bases and J dropped 13; count of bases not matched to a gene: 4. Germline V CDR1 and CDR2: MNHEY, SVGEGT. The CDR3 is 12 residues long. CDR3 bases: TGTGCCAGCAGATCAACTAGCGGGGGGGAGTATTTT. Translating gives CASRSTSGGEYF.

This clonotype has a handful of counts. CDR3 amino acids: CSAVQPSTDTQYF. In DNA form, the CDR3 reads TGCAGTGCGGTACAGCCGAGCACAGATACGCAGTATTTT. This chain joins TRBV20-1 and TRBJ2-3; D uncertain. Trimming removed 6 bases at V and 0 bases at J, with 10 bases between. The V gene's germline CDR1 is DFQATT and CDR2 SNEGSKA (reference sequence). The CDR3 sequence is 13 residues long.